This T cell receptor beta chain derives from a study of blood T cells in healthy people across ages. Trimming removed 0 bases at V and 6 bases at J, with 11 bases between. The length of the CDR3 is 14 residues. CDR1 is SGHRS, CDR2 YFSETQ, per germline. The authors ran a second PCR of about 6 to 11 cycles using a sample-barcoded 5' primer and a J-beta primer mix. Each TCR beta cDNA got a 12-nucleotide random molecular identifier. TCRdb recomputed calls from the 5' RACE reads with MiXCR, one row per CDR3 protein. The table records 800,000 to 950,000 distinct CDR3 sequences, 30% to 45% of them present only once. Broader study findings: Long-lived donors exceeded aged donors in naive CD4+ cells and diversity.

The donors, aged about 6 to 100, were healthy Caucasians from Russia. Per sample, extraction of total RNA gave at least 6 micrograms in every case. A remark on this clonotype: Its antigen is undetermined.

The chain uses TRBV5-1 and TRBJ2-3; D might be TRBD1 or TRBD2, each matching 5 bases. Input material: blood. This TCR was sampled from a man between 18 and 35 years old in good health. This chain's CDR3 is CASSLERGWDTQYF. The CDR3 bases are TGCGCCAGCAGCTTGGAGAGGGGTTGGGATACGCAGTATTTT.